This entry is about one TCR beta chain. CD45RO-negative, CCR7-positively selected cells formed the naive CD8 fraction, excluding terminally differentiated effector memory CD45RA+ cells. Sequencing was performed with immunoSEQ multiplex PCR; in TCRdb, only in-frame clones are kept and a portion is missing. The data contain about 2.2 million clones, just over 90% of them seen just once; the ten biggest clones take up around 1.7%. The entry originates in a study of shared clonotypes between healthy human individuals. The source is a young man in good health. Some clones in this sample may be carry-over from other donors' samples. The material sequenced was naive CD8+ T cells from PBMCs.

The DNA of the CDR3 is TGTGCCAGCAGTCTATGGACAGGGGACCTTCGGCATTTT. This codes for CASSLWTGDLRHF. The chain uses TRBV27 and TRBJ1-5, with 9 nucleotides matching TRBD1. There are 13 residues in the CDR3. After removal of 5 bases from V and 15 bases from J, the junction contained 11 bases not matched to a gene. Germline V CDR1 and CDR2: MNHEY, SMNVEV (reference sequence).